This T cell receptor beta chain was identified in a study of pediatric ulcerative colitis. Sequencing depth was up to 500,000 reads per sample. The repertoire was sequenced with immunoSEQ multiplex PCR; TCRdb's copy has only in-frame clones and lacks some. The table has about 64,000 clones, about nine tenths seen once. Trimming left V 8 bases short and J 8 bases short, with 19 bases between. Germline loops: CDR1 MNHNS, CDR2 SASEGT. The CDR3 has 14 amino acids. Sequencing was carried out using blood. The chain links TRBV6-1 to TRBJ2-1; weak D call: TRBD2 (6 bases). The receptor's source is a boy between 5 and 17 years old with severe ulcerative colitis. Written as DNA, the CDR3 is TGTGCCAGCTTACCGGGACTTTTTTCCGATGAGCAGTTCTTC. This gives the protein CASLPGLFSDEQFF.